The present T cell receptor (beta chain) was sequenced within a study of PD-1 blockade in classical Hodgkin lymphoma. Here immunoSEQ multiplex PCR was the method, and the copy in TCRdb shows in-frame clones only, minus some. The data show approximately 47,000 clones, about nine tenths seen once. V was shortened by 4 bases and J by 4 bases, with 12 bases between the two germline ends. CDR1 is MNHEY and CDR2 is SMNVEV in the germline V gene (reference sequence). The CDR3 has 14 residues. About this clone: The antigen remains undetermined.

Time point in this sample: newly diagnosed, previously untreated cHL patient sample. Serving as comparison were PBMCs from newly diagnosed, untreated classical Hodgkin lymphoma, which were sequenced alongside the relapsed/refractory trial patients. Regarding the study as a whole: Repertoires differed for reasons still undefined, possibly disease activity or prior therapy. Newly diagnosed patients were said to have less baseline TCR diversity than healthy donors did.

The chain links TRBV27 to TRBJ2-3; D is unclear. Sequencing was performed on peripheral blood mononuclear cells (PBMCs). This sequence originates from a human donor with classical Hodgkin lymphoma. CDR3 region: CASSSYARADTQYF. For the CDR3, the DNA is TGTGCCAGCAGTTCGTACGCCAGAGCAGATACGCAGTATTTT.